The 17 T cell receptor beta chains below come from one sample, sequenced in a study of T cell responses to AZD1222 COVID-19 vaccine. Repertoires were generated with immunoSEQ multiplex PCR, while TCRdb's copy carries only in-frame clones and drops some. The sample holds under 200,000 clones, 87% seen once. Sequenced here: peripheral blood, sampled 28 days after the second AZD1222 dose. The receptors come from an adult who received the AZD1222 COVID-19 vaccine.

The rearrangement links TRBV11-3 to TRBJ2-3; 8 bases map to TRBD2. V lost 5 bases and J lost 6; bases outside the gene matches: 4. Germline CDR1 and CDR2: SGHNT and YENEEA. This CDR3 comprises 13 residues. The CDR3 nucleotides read TGTGCCAGCAGCCCGGGGGGGGACGATACGCAGTATTTT. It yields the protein CASSPGGDDTQYF.

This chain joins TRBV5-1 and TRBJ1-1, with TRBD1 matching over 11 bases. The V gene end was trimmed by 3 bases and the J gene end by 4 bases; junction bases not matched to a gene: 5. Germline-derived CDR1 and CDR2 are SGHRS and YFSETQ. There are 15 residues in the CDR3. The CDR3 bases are TGCGCCAGCAGCTCGGGACAGGGGGGGACCACTGAAGCTTTCTTT. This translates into CASSSGQGGTTEAFF.

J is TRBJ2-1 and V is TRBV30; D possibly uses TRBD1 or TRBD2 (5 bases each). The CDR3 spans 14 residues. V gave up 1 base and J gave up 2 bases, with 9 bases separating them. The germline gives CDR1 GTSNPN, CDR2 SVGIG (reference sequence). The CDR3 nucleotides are TGTGCCTGGAGTGCGGGACGCGCCTACAATGAGCAGTTCTTC. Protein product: CAWSAGRAYNEQFF.

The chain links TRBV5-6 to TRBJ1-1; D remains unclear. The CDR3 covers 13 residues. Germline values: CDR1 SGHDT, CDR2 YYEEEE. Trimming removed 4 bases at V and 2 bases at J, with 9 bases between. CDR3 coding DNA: TGTGCCAGCAGCCCTGAACCTAACACTGAAGCTTTCTTT. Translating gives CASSPEPNTEAFF.

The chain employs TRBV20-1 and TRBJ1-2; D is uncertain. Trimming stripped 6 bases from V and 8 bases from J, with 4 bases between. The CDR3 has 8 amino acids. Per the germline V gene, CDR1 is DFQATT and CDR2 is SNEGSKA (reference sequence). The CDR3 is CSAHGYTF. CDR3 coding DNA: TGCAGTGCCCACGGCTACACCTTC.

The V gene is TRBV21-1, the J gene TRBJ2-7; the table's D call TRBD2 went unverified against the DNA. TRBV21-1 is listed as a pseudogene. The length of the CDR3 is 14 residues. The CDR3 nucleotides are TGTGCCAGCAGCAAAGTAACGGTTTCCTACGAGCAGTACTTC. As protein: CASSKVTVSYEQYF.

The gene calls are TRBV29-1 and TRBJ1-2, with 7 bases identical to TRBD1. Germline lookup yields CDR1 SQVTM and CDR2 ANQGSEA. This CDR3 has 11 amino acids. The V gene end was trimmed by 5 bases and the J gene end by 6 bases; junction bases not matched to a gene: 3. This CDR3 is CSVTGEHGYTF. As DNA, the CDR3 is TGCAGCGTTACAGGGGAACATGGCTACACCTTC. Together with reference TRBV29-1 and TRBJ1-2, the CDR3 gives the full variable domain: SAVISQKPSRDICQRGTSLTIQCQVDSQVTMMFWYRQQPGQSLTLIATANQGSEATYESGFVIDKFPISRPNLTFSTLTVSNMSPEDSSIYLCSVTGEHGYTFGSGTRLTVV.

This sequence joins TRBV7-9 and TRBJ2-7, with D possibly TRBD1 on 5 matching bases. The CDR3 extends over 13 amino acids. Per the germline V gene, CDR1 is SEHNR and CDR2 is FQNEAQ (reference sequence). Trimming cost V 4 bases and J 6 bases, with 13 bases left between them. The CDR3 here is CASSSQSRVEQYF. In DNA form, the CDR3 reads TGTGCCAGCAGCTCCCAATCCAGGGTCGAGCAGTACTTC. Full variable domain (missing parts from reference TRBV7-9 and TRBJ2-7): DTGVSQNPRHKITKRGQNVTFRCDPISEHNRLYWYRQTLGQGPEFLTYFQNEAQLEKSRLLSDRFSAERPKGSFSTLEIQRTEQGDSAMYLCASSSQSRVEQYFGPGTRLTVT.

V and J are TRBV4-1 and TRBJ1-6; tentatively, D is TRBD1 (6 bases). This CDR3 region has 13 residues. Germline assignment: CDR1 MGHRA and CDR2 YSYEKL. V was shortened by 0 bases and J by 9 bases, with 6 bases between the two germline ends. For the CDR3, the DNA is TGCGCCAGCAGCCAAGACAGGGGTTCACCCCTCCACTTT. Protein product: CASSQDRGSPLHF.

The CDR3 protein is CASSYSEAGGYGYTF. The CDR3 DNA follows: TGTGCCAGCAGTTACTCGGAGGCAGGGGGCTATGGCTACACCTTC. This rearrangement joins TRBV6-2 or TRBV6-3 to TRBJ1-2; the match to TRBD1 covers 7 bases. Germline loops: CDR1 MNHEY, CDR2 SVGEGT. The CDR3 consists of 15 residues. J gave up 4 bases and V 0 bases, and 5 bases lay outside the gene matches.

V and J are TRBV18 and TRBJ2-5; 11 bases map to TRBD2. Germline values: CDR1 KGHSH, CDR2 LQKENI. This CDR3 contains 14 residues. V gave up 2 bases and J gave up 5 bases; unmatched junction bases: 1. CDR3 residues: CASSPTSGGETQYF. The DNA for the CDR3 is TGTGCCAGCTCACCAACTAGCGGGGGTGAGACCCAGTACTTC. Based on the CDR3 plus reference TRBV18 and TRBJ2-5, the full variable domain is NAGVMQNPRHLVRRRGQEARLRCSPMKGHSHVYWYRQLPEEGLKFMVYLQKENIIDESGMPKERFSAEFPKEGPSILRIQQVVRGDSAAYFCASSPTSGGETQYFGPGTRLLVL.

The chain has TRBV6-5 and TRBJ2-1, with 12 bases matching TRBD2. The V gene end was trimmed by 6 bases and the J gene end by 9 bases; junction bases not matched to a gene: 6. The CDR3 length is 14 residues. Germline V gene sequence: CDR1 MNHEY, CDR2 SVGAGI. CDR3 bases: TGTGCCAGCAGACCTAGCGGGGGGGCTCTTGAGCAGTTCTTC. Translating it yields CASRPSGGALEQFF.

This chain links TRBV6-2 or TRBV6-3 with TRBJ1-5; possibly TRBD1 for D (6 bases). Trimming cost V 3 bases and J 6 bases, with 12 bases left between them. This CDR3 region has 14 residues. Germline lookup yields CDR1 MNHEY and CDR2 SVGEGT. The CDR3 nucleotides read TGTGCCAGCAGTTATTTAGGACAGACTCAGCCCCAGCATTTT. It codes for CASSYLGQTQPQHF.

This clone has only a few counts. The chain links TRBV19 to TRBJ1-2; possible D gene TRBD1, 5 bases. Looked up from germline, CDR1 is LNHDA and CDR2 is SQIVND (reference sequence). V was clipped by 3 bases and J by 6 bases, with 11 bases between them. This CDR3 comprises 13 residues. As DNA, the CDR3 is TGTGCCAGTAGTATTGGAGGGACGGATGGCTACACCTTC. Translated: CASSIGGTDGYTF.

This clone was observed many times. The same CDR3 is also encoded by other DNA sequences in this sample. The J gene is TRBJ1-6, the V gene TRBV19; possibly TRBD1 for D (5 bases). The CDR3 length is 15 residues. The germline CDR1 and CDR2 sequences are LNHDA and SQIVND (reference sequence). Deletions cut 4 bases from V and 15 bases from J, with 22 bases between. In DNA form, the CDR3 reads TGTGCCAGTAGTAGGGGGGAGTGGGGTCGCCGCGGCCTCCACTTT. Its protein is CASSRGEWGRRGLHF.

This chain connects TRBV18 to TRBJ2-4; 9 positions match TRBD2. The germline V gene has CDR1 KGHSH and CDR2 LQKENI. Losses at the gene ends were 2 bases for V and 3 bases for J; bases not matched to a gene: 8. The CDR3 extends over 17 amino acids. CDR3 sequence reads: CASSPVETSGRKNIQYF. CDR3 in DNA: TGTGCCAGCTCACCAGTAGAGACTAGCGGACGCAAAAACATTCAGTACTTC.

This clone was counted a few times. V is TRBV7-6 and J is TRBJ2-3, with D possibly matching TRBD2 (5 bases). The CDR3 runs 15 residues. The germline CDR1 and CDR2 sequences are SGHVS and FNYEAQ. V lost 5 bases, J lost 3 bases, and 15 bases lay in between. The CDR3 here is CASSSGPLVTDTQYF. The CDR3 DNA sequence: TGTGCCAGCAGCAGCGGCCCTTTGGTAACAGATACGCAGTATTTT.